This T cell receptor beta chain was sequenced in a study of T cells in localized non-small cell lung cancer. Study conclusions and caveats: When the top 100 tumor clones were examined, a median approximately 62 of them also appeared in the adjacent lung, which was paired and uninvolved. Heterogeneity stays possible, as sequencing covered only one tumor region.

As to this clone: Antigen specificity is unknown.

This table comes from immunoSEQ multiplex PCR, and its TCRdb copy is limited to in-frame clones, with some not included. The sample yields some 17,000 clones, around 82% seen once. The sample in question was peripheral blood, obtained before any cancer treatment. The TCR comes from a male donor older than 55 with stage III lung adenocarcinoma.

As DNA, the CDR3 is TGTGCCAGCAGCCAAACAGGGGGAGAATATGGCTACACCTTC. Translation gives CASSQTGGEYGYTF. The chain uses TRBV14 and TRBJ1-2; 8 nucleotides agree with TRBD1. The CDR3 has 14 amino acids. V trimming: 2 bases; J trimming: 5 bases; junction bases outside the gene matches: 4. Germline CDR1 reads SGHDN; CDR2 reads FVKESK.